The 5 T cell receptor beta chains below all came from one sample that was sequenced in a study of identical twins listed by TCRdb under 2016. The library was made by 5' RACE. TCRdb names Illumina HiSeq 2000 as the instrument used. Clones were called with MiXCR by TCRdb after fastp trimmed the public reads at Q25, and only in-frame beta chains were retained. One record per CDR3 amino acid sequence lists the most common genes and DNA. The sample table shows around 340,000 distinct CDR3 sequences, and approximately 8.8% are seen once. The ten largest make up over 7% of the sample. The material sequenced was naive T cells sorted from blood. According to the study, the label for this sample's cell subset or site signals: cells isolated with a human naive T-cell isolation kit. Receptors were obtained from a woman aged 50 to 60 in good health.

This chain connects TRBV29-1 to TRBJ2-6; D is unresolved. Trimming left V 3 bases short and J 0 bases short, with 3 bases between. Germline V CDR1 and CDR2: SQVTM, ANQGSEA. The CDR3 totals 13 residues. CDR3 residues: CSVDSSGANVLTF. The CDR3 coding sequence is TGCAGCGTTGACAGCTCTGGGGCCAACGTCCTGACTTTC.

This rearrangement joins TRBV5-5 to TRBJ2-1; 11 bases match TRBD2. In germline, CDR1 is SGHKS, CDR2 YYEKEE (reference sequence). The CDR3 loop spans 17 amino acids. Trimming at V came to 1 base and at J to 9 bases, leaving 12 bases not matched to a gene. CDR3 loop: CASSLWGSGRARVEQFF. CDR3 coding DNA: TGTGCCAGCAGCTTGTGGGGTAGCGGGAGGGCTAGGGTTGAGCAGTTCTTC.

This clonotype was seen repeatedly, ten times or more. The chain is built from TRBV3-1 and TRBJ2-5; D is ambiguous. V lost 0 bases, J lost 1 base, and 15 bases lay in between. From germline, CDR1 is LGHDT and CDR2 YNNKEL (reference sequence). The CDR3 has 17 residues. DNA for the CDR3: TGTGCCAGCAGCCAAGATCCGGTAGGGTATTCCCAAGAGACCCAGTACTTC. Translating gives CASSQDPVGYSQETQYF.

This rearrangement joins TRBV30 to TRBJ2-1; D ambiguous. This CDR3 is built from 12 residues. CDR1 is GTSNPN, CDR2 SVGIG, per germline (reference sequence). The V end lost 4 bases, the J end lost 4 bases, and 8 bases lay between the germline ends. This CDR3 reads CAWKILYNEQFF. CDR3 in DNA: TGTGCCTGGAAAATTCTTTACAATGAGCAGTTCTTC.

This clonotype was found many times. This chain joins TRBV5-1 and TRBJ2-7, with D hard to call. Per germline, CDR1 SGHRS and CDR2 YFSETQ. CDR3 length: 11 residues. The ends were cut back, 4 bases at V and 3 bases at J, with 5 bases in the middle. The CDR3 loop is CASSENYEQYF. In DNA form, the CDR3 reads TGCGCCAGCAGCGAAAACTACGAGCAGTACTTC.